This TCR beta chain was identified during a study of shared clonotypes between healthy human individuals. Study-level points and caveats: Naive subsets usually exceeded memory subsets in estimated richness.

This clone was counted a single time. Antigen: not known. Germline assignment: CDR1 MNHNS and CDR2 SASEGT. CDR3 length: 13 amino acids. With 6 bases clipped from V and 3 bases from J, the junction kept 2 bases outside the gene matches. TCRdb's table, derived via immunoSEQ multiplex PCR, lists solely in-frame clones and lacks some. The sample records more than 1 million clones, approximately 78% being singletons. V usage is TRBV6-1 and J usage is TRBJ2-1, with 7 bases aligning to TRBD1. This clonotype was sampled from a man aged 18 to 35 in good health. Some clones in this sample may be carry-over from other donors' samples. The specimen was memory CD4+ T cells from PBMCs. Subset: CD45RA-negative fraction. Here the CDR3 reads CASRGDSYNEQFF. The CDR3, as DNA: TGTGCCAGCAGGGGGGACAGCTACAATGAGCAGTTCTTC.